The 3 T cell receptor beta chains in this list originate from one sample, sequenced in a study of T cell responses to AZD1222 COVID-19 vaccine. The assay was immunoSEQ multiplex PCR, and TCRdb's table has in-frame clones only and misses some. The data contain 25,000 to 30,000 clones, 92% of them seen just once; the ten biggest clones take up about 8.1%. The sample here was peripheral blood, taken 28 days after the second AZD1222 dose. These receptors came from an adult who received the AZD1222 COVID-19 vaccine.

The V call is TRBV24-1, the J call TRBJ2-2, with 10 bases identical to TRBD1. Germline trimming cut 4 bases from V and 5 bases from J; bases unmatched to any gene: 3. The CDR3 length is 15 residues. CDR1 is KGHDR and CDR2 is SFDVKD in the germline V gene. The CDR3 spells CATSDPGQGTGELFF. The CDR3, as DNA: TGTGCCACCAGTGACCCGGGACAGGGGACCGGGGAGCTGTTTTTT.

This clone was seen a single time. This sequence joins TRBV7-2 and TRBJ1-6; 8 positions agree with TRBD1. Germline V gives CDR1 SGHTA, CDR2 FQGNSA. The CDR3 extends over 16 amino acids. V was clipped by 4 bases and J by 2 bases; unmatched bases: 4. In DNA form, the CDR3 reads TGTGCCAGCAGCTCCCCGGACAGGGCCTATAATTCACCCCTCCACTTT. This gives the protein CASSSPDRAYNSPLHF.

This clone came up once. CDR3 DNA sequence: TGTGCCAGCAGCTTAGAAGCGAACACCGGGGAGCTGTTTTTT. Translated, it gives CASSLEANTGELFF. The gene calls are TRBV7-9 and TRBJ2-2; the D is unclear. The CDR3 runs 14 residues. Germline CDR1 SEHNR, CDR2 FQNEAQ (reference sequence). The V gene lost 1 base and the J gene lost 0 bases, with 3 bases spanning the gap. Drawing the rest from reference TRBV7-9 and TRBJ2-2, the complete variable domain is DTGVSQNPRHKITKRGQNVTFRCDPISEHNRLYWYRQTLGQGPEFLTYFQNEAQLEKSRLLSDRFSAERPKGSFSTLEIQRTEQGDSAMYLCASSLEANTGELFFGEGSRLTVL.